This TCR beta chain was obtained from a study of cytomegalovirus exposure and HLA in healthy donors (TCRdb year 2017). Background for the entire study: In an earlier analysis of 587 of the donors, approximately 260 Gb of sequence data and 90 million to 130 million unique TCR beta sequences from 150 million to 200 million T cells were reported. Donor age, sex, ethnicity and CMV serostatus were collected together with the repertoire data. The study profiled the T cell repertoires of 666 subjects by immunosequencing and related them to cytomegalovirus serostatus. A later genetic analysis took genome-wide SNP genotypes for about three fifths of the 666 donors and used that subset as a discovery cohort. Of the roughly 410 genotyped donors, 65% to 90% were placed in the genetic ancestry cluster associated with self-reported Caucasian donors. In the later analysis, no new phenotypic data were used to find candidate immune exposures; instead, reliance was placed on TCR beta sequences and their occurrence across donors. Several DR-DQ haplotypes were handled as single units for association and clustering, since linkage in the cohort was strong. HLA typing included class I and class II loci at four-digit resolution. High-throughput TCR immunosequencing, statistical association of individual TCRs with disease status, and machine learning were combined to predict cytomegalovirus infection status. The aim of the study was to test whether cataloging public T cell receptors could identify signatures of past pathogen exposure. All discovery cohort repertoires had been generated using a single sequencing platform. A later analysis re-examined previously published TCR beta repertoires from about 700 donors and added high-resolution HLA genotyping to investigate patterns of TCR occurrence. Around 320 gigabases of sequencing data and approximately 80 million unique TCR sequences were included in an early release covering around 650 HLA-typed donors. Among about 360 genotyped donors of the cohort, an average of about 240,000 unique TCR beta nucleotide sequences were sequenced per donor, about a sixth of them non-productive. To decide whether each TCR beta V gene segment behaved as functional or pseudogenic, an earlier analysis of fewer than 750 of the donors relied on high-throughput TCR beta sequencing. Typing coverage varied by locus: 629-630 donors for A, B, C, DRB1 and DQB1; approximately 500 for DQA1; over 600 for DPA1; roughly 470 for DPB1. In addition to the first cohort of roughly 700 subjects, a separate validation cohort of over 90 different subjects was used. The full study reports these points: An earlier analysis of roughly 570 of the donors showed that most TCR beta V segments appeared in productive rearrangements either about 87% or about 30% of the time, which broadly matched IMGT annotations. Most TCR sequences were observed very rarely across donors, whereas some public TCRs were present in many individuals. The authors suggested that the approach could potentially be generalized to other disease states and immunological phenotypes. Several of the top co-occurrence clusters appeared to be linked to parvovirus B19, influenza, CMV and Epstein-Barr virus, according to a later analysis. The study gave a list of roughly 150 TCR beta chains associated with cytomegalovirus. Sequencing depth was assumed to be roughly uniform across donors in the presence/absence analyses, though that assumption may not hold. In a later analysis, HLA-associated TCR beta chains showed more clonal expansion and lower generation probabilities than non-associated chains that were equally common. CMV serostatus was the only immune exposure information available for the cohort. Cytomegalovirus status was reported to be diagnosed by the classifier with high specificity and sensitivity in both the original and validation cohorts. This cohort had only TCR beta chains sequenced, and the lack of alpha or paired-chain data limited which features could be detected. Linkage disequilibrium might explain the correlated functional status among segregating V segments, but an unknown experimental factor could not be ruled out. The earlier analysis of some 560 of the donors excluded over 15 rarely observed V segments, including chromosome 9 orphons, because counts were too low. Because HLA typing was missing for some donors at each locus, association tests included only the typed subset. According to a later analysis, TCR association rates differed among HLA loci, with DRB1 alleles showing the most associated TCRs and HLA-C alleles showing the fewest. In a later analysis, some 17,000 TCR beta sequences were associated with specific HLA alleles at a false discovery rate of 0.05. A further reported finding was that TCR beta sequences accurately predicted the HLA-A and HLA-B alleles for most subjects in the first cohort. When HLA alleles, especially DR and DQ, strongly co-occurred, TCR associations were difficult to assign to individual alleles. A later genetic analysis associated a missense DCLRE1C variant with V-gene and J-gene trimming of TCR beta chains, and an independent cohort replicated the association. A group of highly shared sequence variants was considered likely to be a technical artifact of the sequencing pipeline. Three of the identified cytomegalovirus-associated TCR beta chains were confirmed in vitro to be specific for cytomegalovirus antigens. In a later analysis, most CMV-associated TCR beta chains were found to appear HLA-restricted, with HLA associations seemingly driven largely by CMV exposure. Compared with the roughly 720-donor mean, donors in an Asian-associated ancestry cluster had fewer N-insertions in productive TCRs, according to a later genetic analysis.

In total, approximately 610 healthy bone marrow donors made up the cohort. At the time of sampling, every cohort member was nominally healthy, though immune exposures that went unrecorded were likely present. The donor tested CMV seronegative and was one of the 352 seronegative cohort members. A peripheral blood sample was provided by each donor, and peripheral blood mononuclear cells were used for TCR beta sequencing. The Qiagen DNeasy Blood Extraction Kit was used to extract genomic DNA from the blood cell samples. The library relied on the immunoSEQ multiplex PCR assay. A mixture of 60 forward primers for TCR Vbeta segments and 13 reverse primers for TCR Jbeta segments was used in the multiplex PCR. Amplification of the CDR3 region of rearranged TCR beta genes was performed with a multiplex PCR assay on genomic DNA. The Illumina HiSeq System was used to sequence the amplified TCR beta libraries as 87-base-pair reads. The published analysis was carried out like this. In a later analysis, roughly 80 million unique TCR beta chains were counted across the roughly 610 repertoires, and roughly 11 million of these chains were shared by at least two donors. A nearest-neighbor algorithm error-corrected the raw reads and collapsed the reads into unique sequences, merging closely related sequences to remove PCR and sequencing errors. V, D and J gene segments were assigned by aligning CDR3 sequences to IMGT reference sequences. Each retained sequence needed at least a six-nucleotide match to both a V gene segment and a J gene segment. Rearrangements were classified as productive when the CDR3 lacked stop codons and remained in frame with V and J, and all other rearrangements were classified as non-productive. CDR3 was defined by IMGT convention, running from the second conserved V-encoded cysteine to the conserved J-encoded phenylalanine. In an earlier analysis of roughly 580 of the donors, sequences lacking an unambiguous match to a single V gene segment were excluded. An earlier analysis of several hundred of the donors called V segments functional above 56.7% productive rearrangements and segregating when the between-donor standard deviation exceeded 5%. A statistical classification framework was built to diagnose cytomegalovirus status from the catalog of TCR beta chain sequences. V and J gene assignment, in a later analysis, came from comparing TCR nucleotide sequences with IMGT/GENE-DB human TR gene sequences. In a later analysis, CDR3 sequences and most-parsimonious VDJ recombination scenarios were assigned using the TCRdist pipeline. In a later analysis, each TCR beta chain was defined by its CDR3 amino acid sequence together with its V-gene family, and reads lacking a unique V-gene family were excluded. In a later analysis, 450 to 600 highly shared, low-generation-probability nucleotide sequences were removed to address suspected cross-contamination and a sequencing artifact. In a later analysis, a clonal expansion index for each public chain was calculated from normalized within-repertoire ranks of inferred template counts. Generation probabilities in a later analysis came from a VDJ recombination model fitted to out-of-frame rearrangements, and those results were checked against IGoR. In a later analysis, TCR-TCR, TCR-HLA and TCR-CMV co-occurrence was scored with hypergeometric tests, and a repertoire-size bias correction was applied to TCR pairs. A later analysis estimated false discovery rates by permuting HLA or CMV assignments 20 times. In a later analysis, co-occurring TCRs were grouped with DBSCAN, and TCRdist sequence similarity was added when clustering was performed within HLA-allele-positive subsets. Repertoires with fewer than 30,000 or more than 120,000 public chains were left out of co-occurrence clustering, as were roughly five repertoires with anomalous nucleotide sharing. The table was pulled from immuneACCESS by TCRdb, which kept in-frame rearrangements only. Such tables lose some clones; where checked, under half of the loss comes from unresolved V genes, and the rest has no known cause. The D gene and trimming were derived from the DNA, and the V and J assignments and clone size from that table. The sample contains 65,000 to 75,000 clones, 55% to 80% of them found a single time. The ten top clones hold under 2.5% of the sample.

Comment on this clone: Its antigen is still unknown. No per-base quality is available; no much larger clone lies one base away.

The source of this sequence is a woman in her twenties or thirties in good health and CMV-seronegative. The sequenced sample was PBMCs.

The nucleotide sequence reads as follows: TGCGCCAGCACCCGACAGGGAACAGATACGCAGTATTTT. This codes for CASTRQGTDTQYF. The chain is made from TRBV5-1 and TRBJ2-3, and TRBD1 matches 7 of the central bases. At the junction V is shortened by 6 bases and J by 3 bases; bases outside the gene matches: 4. Its CDR3 holds 13 amino acids, cysteine through phenylalanine. Only the CDR3 part of the read is kept: 39 bases, read in frame from the first base. For CDR1 and CDR2, the germline V gene lists SGHRS and YFSETQ. The full variable domain, with segments outside the CDR3 supplied by the reference TRBV5-1 and TRBJ2-3 proteins, appears as KAGVTQTPRYLIKTRGQQVTLSCSPISGHRSVSWYQQTPGQGLQFLFEYFSETQRNKGNFPGRFSGRQFSNSRSEMNVSTLELGDSALYLCASTRQGTDTQYFGPGTRLTVL.